The clone carrying this T cell receptor beta chain was counted only a few times. Its antigen is still unknown. The data stem from a study of metastatic and nonmetastatic thyroid tumors. Study information: It was across blood and tumor or nodule tissue from malignant and benign thyroid patients that repertoires were compared. Study results and caveats: The study reportedly found significantly higher TCR beta diversity in malignant thyroid tumors than benign nodules, in blood and tumor.

As processed by the authors: The study built a papillary thyroid cancer distant-metastasis classifier from CDR3 differences across clinicopathological groups. TCRdb reanalyzed the PCR reads via MiXCR. TCRdb's processing, not the authors' own work, is the source of the V and J calls. The sample holds over 12,000 clones, over 20% seen once. Trimming stripped 5 bases from V and 5 bases from J, with 9 bases between. Germline loops: CDR1 MNHNS, CDR2 SASEGT. The CDR3 loop spans 12 amino acids. Each patient came to thyroid surgery without any prior treatment (of any kind). What was sequenced was tumor tissue. The chain links TRBV6-1 to TRBJ2-5; a possible D gene is TRBD2 (5 bases). The TCR comes from a female donor with papillary thyroid cancer or a benign thyroid nodule (not recorded which). Some clones in this sample may be carry-over from other donors' samples. Here the CDR3 DNA reads TGTGCCAGCAGTCAGGAGGAGGAGACCCAGTACTTC. Translating gives CASSQEEETQYF.